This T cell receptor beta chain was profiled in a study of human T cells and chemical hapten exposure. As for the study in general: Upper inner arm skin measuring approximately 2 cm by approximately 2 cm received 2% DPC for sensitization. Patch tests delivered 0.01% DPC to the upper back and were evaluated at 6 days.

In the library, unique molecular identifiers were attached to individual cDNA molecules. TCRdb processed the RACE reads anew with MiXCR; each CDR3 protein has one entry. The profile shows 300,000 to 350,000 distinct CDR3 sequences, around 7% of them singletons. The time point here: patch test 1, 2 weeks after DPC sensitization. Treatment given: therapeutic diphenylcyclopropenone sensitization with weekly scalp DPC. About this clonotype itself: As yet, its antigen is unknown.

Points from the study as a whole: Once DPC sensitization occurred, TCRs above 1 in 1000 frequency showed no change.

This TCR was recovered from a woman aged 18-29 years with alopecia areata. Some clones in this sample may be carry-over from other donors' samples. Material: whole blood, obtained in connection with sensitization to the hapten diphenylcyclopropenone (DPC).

The chain's CDR3 is CASSFPGRVNTEAFF. In DNA form, the CDR3 reads TGTGCCAGCAGTTTCCCAGGCAGGGTCAACACTGAAGCTTTCTTT. The genes are TRBV6-5 and TRBJ1-1, with a possible D match to TRBD1 (5 bases). The CDR3 is 15 residues long. Deletions cut 4 bases from V and 2 bases from J, with 14 bases between. Germline CDR1 is MNHEY and CDR2 is SVGAGI.